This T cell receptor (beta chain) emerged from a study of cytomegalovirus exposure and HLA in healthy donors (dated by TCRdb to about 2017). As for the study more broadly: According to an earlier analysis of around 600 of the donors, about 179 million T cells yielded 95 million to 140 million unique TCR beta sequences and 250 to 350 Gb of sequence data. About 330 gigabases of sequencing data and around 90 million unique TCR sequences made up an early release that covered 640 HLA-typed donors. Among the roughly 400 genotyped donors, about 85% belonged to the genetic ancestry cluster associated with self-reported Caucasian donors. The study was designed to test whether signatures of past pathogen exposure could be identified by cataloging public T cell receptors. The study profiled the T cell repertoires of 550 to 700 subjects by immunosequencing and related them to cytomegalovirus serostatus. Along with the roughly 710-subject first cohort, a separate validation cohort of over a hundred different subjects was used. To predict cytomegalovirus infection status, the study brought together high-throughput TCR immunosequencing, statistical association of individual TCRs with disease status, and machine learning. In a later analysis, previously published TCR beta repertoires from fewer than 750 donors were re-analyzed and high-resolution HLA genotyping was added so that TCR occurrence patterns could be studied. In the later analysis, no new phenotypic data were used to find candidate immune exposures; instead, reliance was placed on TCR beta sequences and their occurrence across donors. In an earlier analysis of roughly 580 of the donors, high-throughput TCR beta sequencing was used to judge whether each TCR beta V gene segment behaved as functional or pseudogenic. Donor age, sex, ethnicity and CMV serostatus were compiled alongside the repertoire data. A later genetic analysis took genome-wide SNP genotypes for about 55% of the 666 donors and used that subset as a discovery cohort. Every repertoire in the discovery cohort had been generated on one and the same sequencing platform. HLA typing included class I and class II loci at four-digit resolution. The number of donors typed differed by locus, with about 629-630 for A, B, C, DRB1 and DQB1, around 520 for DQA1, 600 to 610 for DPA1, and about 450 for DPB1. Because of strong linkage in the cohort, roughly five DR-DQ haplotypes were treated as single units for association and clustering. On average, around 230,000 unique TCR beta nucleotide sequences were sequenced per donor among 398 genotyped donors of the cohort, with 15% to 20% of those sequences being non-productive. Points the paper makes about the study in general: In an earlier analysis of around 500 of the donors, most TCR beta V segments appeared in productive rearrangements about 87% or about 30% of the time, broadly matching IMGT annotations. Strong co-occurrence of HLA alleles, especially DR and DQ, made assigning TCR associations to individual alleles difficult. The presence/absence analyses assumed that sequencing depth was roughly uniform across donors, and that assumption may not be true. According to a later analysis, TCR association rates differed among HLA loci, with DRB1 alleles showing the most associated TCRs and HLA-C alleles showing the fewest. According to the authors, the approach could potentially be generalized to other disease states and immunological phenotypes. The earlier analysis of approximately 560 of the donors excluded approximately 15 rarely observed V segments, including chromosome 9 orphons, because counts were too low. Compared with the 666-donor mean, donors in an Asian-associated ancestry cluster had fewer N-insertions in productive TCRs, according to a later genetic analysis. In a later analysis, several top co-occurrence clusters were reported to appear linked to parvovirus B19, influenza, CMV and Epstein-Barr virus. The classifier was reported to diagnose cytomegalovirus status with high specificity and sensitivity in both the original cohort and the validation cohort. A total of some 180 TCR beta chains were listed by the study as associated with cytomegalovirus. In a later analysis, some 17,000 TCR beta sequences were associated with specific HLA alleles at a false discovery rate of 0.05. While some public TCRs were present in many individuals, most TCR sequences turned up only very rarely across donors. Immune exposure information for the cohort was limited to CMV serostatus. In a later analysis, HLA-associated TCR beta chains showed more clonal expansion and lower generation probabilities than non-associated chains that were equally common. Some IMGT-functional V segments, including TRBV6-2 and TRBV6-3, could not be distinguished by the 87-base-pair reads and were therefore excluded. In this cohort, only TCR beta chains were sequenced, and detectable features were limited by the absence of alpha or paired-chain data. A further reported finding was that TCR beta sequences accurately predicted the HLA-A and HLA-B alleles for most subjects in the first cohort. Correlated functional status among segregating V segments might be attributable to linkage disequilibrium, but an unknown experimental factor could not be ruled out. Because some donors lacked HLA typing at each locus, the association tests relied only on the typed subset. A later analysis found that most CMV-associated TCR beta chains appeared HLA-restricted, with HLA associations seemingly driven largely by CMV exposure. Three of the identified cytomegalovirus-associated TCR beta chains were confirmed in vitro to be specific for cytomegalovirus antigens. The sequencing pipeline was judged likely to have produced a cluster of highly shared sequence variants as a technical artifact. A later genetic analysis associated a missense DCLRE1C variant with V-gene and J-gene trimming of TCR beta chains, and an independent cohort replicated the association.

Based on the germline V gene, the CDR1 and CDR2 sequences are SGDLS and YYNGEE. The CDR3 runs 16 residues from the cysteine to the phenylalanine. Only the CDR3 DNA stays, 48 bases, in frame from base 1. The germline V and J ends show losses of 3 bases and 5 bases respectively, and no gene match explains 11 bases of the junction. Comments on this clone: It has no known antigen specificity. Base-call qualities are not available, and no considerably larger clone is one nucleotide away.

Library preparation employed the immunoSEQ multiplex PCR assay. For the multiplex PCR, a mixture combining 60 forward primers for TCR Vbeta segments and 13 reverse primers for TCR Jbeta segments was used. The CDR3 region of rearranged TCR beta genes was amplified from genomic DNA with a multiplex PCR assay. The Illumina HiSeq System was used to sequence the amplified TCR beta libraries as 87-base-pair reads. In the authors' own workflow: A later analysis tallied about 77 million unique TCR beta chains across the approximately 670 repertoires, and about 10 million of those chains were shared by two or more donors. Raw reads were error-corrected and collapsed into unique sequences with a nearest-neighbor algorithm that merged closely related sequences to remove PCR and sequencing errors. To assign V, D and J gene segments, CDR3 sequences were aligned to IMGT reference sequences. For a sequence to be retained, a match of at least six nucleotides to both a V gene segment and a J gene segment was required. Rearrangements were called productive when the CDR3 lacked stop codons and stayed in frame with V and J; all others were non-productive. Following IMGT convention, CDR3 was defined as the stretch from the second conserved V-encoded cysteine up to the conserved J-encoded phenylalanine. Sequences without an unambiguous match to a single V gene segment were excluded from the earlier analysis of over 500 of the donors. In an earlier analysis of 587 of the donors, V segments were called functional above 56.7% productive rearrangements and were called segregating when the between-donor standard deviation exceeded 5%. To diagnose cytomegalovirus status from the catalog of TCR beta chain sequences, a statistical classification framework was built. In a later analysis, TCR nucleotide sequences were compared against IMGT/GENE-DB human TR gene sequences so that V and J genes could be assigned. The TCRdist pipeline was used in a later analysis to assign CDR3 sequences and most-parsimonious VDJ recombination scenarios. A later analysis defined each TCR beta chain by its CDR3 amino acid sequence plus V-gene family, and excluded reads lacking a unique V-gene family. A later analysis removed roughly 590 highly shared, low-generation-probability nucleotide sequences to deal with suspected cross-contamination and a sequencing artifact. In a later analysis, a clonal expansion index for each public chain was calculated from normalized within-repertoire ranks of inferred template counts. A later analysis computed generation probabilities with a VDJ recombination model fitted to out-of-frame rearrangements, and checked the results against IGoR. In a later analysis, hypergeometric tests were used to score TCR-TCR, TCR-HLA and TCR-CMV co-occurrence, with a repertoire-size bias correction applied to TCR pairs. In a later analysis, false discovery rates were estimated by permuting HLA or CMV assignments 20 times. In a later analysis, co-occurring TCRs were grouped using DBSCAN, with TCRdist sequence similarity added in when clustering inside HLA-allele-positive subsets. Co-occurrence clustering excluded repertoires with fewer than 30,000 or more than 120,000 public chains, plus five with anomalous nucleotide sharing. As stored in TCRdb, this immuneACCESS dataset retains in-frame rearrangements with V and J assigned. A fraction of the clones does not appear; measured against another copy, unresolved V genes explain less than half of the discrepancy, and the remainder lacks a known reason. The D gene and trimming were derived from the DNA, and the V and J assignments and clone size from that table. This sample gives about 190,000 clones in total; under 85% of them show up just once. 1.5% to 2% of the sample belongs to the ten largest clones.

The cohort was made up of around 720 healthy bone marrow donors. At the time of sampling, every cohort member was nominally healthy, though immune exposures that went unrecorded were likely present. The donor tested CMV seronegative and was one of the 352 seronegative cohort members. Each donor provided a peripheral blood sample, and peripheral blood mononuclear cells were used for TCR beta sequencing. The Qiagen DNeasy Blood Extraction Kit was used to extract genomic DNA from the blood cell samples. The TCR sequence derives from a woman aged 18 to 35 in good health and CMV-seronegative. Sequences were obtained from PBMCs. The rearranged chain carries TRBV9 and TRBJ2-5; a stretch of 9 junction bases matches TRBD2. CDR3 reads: CASSGLRGGGTETQYF. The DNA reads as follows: TGTGCCAGCAGCGGATTGCGGGGGGGCGGAACGGAGACCCAGTACTTC.